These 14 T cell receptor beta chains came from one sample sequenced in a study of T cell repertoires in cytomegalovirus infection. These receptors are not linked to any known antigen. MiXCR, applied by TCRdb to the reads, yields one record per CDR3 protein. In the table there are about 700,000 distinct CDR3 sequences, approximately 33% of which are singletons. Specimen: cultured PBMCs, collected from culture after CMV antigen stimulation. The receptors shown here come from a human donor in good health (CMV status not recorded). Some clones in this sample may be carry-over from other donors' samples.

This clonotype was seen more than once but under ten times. The CDR3 region is CAISEKTEAFF. The CDR3 DNA follows: TGTGCCATCAGTGAAAAAACTGAAGCTTTCTTT. The J gene is TRBJ1-1, the V gene TRBV10-3; no definite D call. V lost 3 bases, J lost 5 bases, and 4 bases lay in between. The CDR3 is made up of 11 amino acids. CDR1 and CDR2 from the germline V gene are ENHRY and SYGVKD.

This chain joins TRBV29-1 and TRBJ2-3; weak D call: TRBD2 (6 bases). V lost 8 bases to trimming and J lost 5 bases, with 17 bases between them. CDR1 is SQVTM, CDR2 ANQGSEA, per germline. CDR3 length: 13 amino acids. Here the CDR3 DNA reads TGCAGCTTTCGACTAGTCGGAGGAGATACGCAGTATTTT. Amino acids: CSFRLVGGDTQYF.

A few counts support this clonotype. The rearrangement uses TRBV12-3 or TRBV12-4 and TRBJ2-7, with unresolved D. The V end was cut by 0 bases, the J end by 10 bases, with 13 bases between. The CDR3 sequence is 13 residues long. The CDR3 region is CASSLASEDPQYF. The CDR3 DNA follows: TGTGCCAGCAGTTTAGCGAGTGAGGACCCTCAGTACTTC.

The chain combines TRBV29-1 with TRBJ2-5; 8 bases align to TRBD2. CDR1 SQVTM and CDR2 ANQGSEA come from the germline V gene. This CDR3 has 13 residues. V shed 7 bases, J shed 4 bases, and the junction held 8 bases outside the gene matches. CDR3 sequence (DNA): TGCAGCGGGACCGGACTAGCACGAGAGACCCAGTACTTC. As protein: CSGTGLARETQYF.

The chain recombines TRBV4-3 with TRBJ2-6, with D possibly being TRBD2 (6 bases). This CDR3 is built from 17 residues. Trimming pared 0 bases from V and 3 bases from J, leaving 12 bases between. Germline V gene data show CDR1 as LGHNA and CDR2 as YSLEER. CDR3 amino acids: CASSQDSGGNGANVLTF. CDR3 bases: TGCGCCAGCAGCCAAGACTCTGGGGGGAATGGGGCCAACGTCCTGACTTTC.

CDR3 bases: TGTGCCAGTTGTCAGCGGCTGAACACTGAAGCTTTCTTT. Residues: CASCQRLNTEAFF. The chain combines TRBV12-3 or TRBV12-4 with TRBJ1-1; D gene ambiguous. This CDR3 spans 13 amino acids. The germline V and J ends were trimmed by 9 bases and 0 bases, with 11 bases remaining between them.

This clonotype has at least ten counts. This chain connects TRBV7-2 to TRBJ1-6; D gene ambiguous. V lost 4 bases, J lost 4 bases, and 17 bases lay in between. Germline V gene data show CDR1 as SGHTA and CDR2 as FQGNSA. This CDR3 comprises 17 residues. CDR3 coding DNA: TGTGCCAGCAGCTCGCGTGTAGGAGACGGATATAATTCACCCCTCCACTTT. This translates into CASSSRVGDGYNSPLHF.

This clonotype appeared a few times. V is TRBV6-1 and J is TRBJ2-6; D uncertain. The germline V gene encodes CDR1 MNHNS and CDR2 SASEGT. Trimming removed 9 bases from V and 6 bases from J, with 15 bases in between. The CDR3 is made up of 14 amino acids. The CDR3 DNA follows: TGTGCCAGTTCACCCTTTAGTGTGGCCAACGTCCTGACTTTC. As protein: CASSPFSVANVLTF.

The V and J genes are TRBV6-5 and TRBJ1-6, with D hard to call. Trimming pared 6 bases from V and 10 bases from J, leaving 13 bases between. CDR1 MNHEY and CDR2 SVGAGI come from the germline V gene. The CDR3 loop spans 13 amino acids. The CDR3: CASSRESGSPLHF. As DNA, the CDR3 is TGTGCCAGCAGCCGGGAGTCGGGATCACCCCTCCACTTT.

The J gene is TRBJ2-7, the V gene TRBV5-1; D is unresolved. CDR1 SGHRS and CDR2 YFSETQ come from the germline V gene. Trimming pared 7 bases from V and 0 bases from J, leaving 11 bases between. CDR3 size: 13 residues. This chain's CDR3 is CASHLGSSYEQYF. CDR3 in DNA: TGCGCCAGCCACCTGGGAAGCTCCTACGAGCAGTACTTC.

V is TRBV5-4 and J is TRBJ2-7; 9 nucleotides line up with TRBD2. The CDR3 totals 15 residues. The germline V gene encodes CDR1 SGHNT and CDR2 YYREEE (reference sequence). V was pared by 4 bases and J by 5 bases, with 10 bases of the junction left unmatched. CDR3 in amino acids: CASSRLAGKGDEQYF. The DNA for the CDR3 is TGTGCCAGCAGCCGGCTAGCGGGAAAGGGGGACGAGCAGTACTTC.

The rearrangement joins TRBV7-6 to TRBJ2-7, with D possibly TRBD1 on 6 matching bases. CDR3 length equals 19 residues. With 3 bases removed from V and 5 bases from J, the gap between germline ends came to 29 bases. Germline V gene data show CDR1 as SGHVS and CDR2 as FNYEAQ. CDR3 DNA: TGTGCCAGCAGCTTGGACCCAAATCTAAGACAGGATGGGTATGACGAGCAGTACTTC. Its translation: CASSLDPNLRQDGYDEQYF.

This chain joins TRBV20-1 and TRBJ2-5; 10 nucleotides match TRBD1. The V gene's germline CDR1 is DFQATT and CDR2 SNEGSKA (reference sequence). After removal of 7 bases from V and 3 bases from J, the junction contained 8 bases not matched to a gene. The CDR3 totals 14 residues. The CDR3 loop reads CSVPGQGKEETQYF. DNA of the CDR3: TGCAGTGTTCCGGGACAGGGGAAAGAAGAGACCCAGTACTTC.

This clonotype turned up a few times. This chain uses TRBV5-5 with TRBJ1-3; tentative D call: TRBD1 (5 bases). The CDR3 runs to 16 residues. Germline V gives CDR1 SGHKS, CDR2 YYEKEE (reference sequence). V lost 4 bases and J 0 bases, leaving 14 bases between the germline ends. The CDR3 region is CASSRTLQGSGNTIYF. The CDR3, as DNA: TGTGCCAGCAGCCGAACGCTGCAGGGCTCTGGAAACACCATATATTTT.